This T cell receptor beta chain came from a study of a mutant IDH1 vaccine in newly diagnosed glioma. Study-level background: Vaccines were first given 4-6 weeks after radiotherapy alone, or with temozolomide cycles. Most had both radiotherapy and temozolomide beforehand; others had only one. V12 came at week 35, V13 at week 47.

The CDR3 spans 14 residues. Germline CDR1 reads LNHDA; CDR2 reads SQIVND (reference sequence). V lost 4 bases, J lost 6 bases, and 16 bases lay in between. Produced via immunoSEQ multiplex PCR; TCRdb's table is partial and in-frame only. The sample carries around 50,000 clones, about 61% recorded once. Regarding this clone: Its antigen is unknown.

Indicated time point: week 47, end of study. Alongside topical imiquimod, each dose of vaccine comprised 300 ug of mutant IDH1 20-mer peptide. During weeks 1, 3, 5, 7, 11, 15, 19 and 23, patients received eight vaccinations. The input for sequencing was peripheral blood mononuclear cells (PBMCs), taken from a glioma patient whose treatment included an IDH1 peptide vaccine. The TCR originated in a man aged 35 to 55 with glioma. Some clones in this sample may be carry-over from other donors' samples. The chain is built from TRBV19 and TRBJ2-7; D not certain. The CDR3 region is CASSNDIEVGEQYF. CDR3 coding DNA: TGTGCCAGTAGTAACGATATAGAAGTTGGCGAGCAGTACTTC.